This T cell receptor beta chain was retrieved from a study of PD-1 blockade in classical Hodgkin lymphoma. The method was immunoSEQ multiplex PCR; TCRdb's version includes in-frame clones alone and lacks a portion of them. The repertoire consists of roughly 96,000 clones, with roughly 89% occurring once and the leading ten covering 9.5% to 12%. Exposure to brentuximab vedotin varied, and each patient had relapsed following autologous stem cell transplantation. Points from the study as a whole: As was reported, newly diagnosed patients showed lower baseline TCR diversity than healthy donors did. Exclusion was applied to patients who started nivolumab under 1 year after ASCT. Whoever responded completely had baseline diversity much like that seen in newly diagnosed patients. CD4+ TCR diversity rose significantly by C4D1, and CD8+ TCR diversity did not.

V lost 2 bases, J lost 1 base, and 21 bases lay in between. The CDR3 totals 18 residues. Germline V gives CDR1 SGHAT, CDR2 FQNNGV. Comments on this clone: Its matching antigen is unknown.

The sequencing here drew on peripheral blood mononuclear cells (PBMCs), taken before the second cycle of nivolumab. This sequence joins TRBV11-2 and TRBJ2-7; tentatively, D is TRBD2 (7 bases). This receptor was taken from a human donor with classical Hodgkin lymphoma. CDR3 residues: CASSLRAGRGLESYEQYF. The CDR3 nucleotides read TGTGCCAGCAGCTTAAGGGCAGGGAGGGGGTTGGAATCCTACGAGCAGTACTTC.